This T cell receptor beta chain emerged from a study of glioma-infiltrating T cells. Using RNA template, CDR3s of TCR alpha and beta were amplified with iRepertoire arm-PCR. For one-step reverse transcription and amplification, about 90-450 ng of tissue mRNA or PBMC total RNA was used. TCRdb re-derived calls from the multiplex PCR reads in MiXCR, one entry per CDR3 protein. Here the sample spans 100,000 to 150,000 distinct CDR3 sequences, more than 20% being singletons. This clonotype has just a few counts. Germline CDR1 SGHDN, CDR2 FVKESK. The CDR3 sequence is 15 residues long. Trimming stripped 2 bases from V and 0 bases from J, with 9 bases between.

The sequencing sample was made of glioma tissue, nonneoplastic brain tissue, or PBMCs (not recorded which). This receptor was identified in a human donor with low-grade glioma or glioblastoma, undergoing nonglioma brain surgery, or in good health (not recorded which). The V and J genes are TRBV14 and TRBJ2-3; D unresolved. CDR3 nucleotide sequence: TGTGCCAGCAGCCAAATTAGGCAGAGCACAGATACGCAGTATTTT. It specifies CASSQIRQSTDTQYF.